The sequence of this T cell receptor beta chain was determined in a study of T-cell memory formation after mild COVID-19. About the research overall: Largely, TCR clusters stayed within a single donor.

Researchers used 5'RACE with constant-segment primers to make TCR alpha and TCR beta cDNA libraries that carry sample barcodes and UMIs. MiXCR was run by TCRdb on the 5' RACE reads, yielding one entry per CDR3 protein. The sample holds 450,000 or so distinct CDR3 sequences, 20% seen once. Per the germline V gene, CDR1 is SGDLS and CDR2 is YYNGEE. V was pared by 4 bases and J by 3 bases, with 20 bases between. CDR3 length: 17 amino acids. The gene calls are TRBV9 and TRBJ2-1, with TRBD2 as a possible D gene (6 bases). The material sequenced was PBMCs or a T cell subset sorted from them (not recorded which). This receptor was obtained from an adult woman who had mild COVID-19 (a few samples of this study predate the infection). Cell type and time point are not known. The CDR3 region is CASSLPVSGESYNEQFF. The CDR3 bases are TGTGCCAGCAGCCTCCCGGTGTCGGGAGAGAGCTACAATGAGCAGTTCTTC. The whole variable domain, remainder taken from reference TRBV9 and TRBJ2-1, is DSGVTQTPKHLITATGQRVTLRCSPRSGDLSVYWYQQSLDQGLQFLIQYYNGEERAKGNILERFSAQQFPDLHSELNLSSLELGDSALYFCASSLPVSGESYNEQFFGPGTRLTVL.